The clone carrying this T cell receptor beta chain was counted ten times or more. Its target is unknown. The data were obtained in a study of T cells after yellow fever vaccination. The TCR cDNA carried a universal primer site and UMIs from 5'RACE template switching. TCRdb fed the 5' RACE reads into MiXCR, producing one record per CDR3 protein. The sample shows 300,000 to 350,000 distinct CDR3 sequences, 3.5% to 4.5% of them seen only once. The germline gives CDR1 DFQATT, CDR2 SNEGSKA (reference sequence). V was pared by 5 bases and J by 9 bases, with 7 bases of the junction left unmatched. The CDR3 totals 13 residues. Study-level findings and limits: By day 5 rather than day 15, the secondary response had peaked, though it was weaker. Reappearance after the booster was seen for most primary-vaccination clones, at 95% to 96% CD4 and 85% to 90% CD8.

The input for sequencing was PBMCs, taken 5 days after the yellow fever booster vaccination. The TCR comes from a man younger than 35 who received the YFV17D yellow fever vaccine. The genes are TRBV20-1 and TRBJ2-1, with 10 positions matching TRBD2. The CDR3 loop reads CSAFSGGAGEQFF. The CDR3 coding sequence is TGCAGTGCTTTCAGCGGGGGGGCCGGTGAGCAGTTCTTC.